This note documents a single T cell receptor beta chain sequence. Its specificity is not known. Stated treatment: treatment-naive control, cytoreductive nephrectomy. The patient's renal cell carcinoma had clear cell pathology. Controls included a few female and eleven to twelve male donors, resected 2011 to 2014. The sample comes from a study of radiation and T cells in renal cell carcinoma. Study outcomes and limitations: Compared with controls, irradiated tumors showed greater TCR clonality. Compared with controls, irradiated tumors had more, larger dominant CDR3 motifs.

Profiled with immunoSEQ multiplex PCR; TCRdb holds only in-frame clones, not every one. The sample has about 10,000 clones; more than 50% are singletons. The sample consisted of tumor tissue, taken from a patient whose treatment was nephrectomy without radiotherapy. The source is a middle-aged man with renal cell carcinoma.

The DNA of the CDR3 is TGTGCCAGCAGCGTAGGAACAGGGGTACAAGAGACCCAGTACTTC. Its protein is CASSVGTGVQETQYF. The chain joins TRBV9 to TRBJ2-5; 7 bases match TRBD1. Losses at the gene ends were 0 bases for V and 2 bases for J; bases not matched to a gene: 4. This CDR3 is 15 amino acids long. Germline loops: CDR1 SGDLS, CDR2 YYNGEE.